This T cell receptor (beta chain) was identified in a study of blood T cell repertoires in COVID-19. Whole-study context: From the United States, Italy and Spain came samples of acute and convalescent COVID-19. PBMCs, B-cell-depleted T cells, or T cells were the source of the cDNA or gDNA that made up the material.

The CDR3 runs to 12 residues. The germline gives CDR1 LGHDT, CDR2 YNNKEL (reference sequence). The V end lost 5 bases, the J end lost 3 bases, and 8 bases lay between the germline ends. In the source study's methods: Nucleated cell counts were estimated from reference gene primer amplification. Using immunoSEQ multiplex PCR, the repertoire was profiled, and TCRdb retains in-frame clones only, with some absent. V, J and clone size are taken as reported in that table, and D and trimming were inferred from the DNA itself. In the table there are fewer than 500,000 clones, over 65% of which are singletons.

The sequenced sample was peripheral blood. This TCR came from a human donor with acute or convalescent COVID-19. The donor label of this sample is uncertain. J is TRBJ2-7 and V is TRBV3-1 (or the pseudogene TRBV3-2), with D maybe TRBD1 (5 bases). CDR3 sequence reads: CASSLGVYEQYF. The CDR3 region has the DNA TGTGCCAGCAGCTTAGGGGTCTACGAGCAGTACTTC.